Below, 30 T cell receptor beta chains from the same sample are listed, as sequenced in a study of vaccination effects on CD4 cells after COVID-19. Using immunoSEQ multiplex PCR, the repertoire was profiled, and TCRdb retains in-frame clones only, with some absent. Here the sample spans about 59,000 clones, around 78% being singletons. ViraFEST assay sequencing came after antigen-specific CD4+ T cells were expanded with viral peptide pools. Once cultured for roughly nine days, the cells underwent separation to obtain CD4+ T cells. Each participant was given two doses of one vaccine (BNT162b2 or mRNA-1273). These TCRs are of unknown antigen specificity. Sequenced material: CD4+ T cells from PBMCs cultured with HCoV-OC43 spike peptides, taken after COVID-19 vaccination. Subset denoted: HCoV-OC43 spike overlapping peptide pool stimulation. The receptor set was obtained from a human donor who received a COVID-19 vaccine.

The CDR3 is CASSGTGEYNEQFF. The CDR3 DNA reads TGTGCCAGCAGTGGGACAGGGGAATACAATGAGCAGTTCTTC. The V gene is TRBV5-5, the J gene TRBJ2-1; 10 bases map to TRBD1. The CDR3 covers 14 residues. Unmatched junction bases numbered 3, after V lost 5 bases and J lost 4 bases. The germline V gene encodes CDR1 SGHKS and CDR2 YYEKEE (reference sequence).

This clone was counted a few times. This chain connects TRBV30 to TRBJ1-1, with no clear D. The CDR3 covers 15 residues. Germline CDR1 GTSNPN, CDR2 SVGIG (reference sequence). V shed 3 bases and J shed 1 base, with 15 bases lying between them. The CDR3 DNA follows: TGTGCCTGGAGGGCCTACGGATATACGAACACTGAAGCTTTCTTT. This encodes CAWRAYGYTNTEAFF.

The chain recombines TRBV6-5 with TRBJ2-3; 11 positions match TRBD2. This CDR3 region has 15 residues. V lost 5 bases and J lost 3; bases outside the gene matches: 4. Germline CDR1 and CDR2: MNHEY and SVGAGI. CDR3 amino acids: CASSPLAGGTDTQYF. DNA of the CDR3: TGTGCCAGCAGTCCCCTAGCGGGGGGTACAGATACGCAGTATTTT.

This clone was seen a single time. The chain has TRBV30 and TRBJ2-3; either TRBD1 or TRBD2 may supply D (6 bases each). The CDR3 has 13 residues. Germline CDR1 and CDR2: GTSNPN and SVGIG (reference sequence). The germline V and J ends were trimmed by 3 bases and 4 bases, with 11 bases remaining between them. The CDR3 coding sequence is TGTGCCTGGAGGTTGGGGGGCGCAGATACGCAGTATTTT. Its translation is CAWRLGGADTQYF. The variable domain in full, completed from reference TRBV30 and TRBJ2-3, reads SQTIHQWPATLVQPVGSPLSLECTVEGTSNPNLYWYRQAAGRGLQLLFYSVGIGQISSEVPQNLSASRPQDRQFILSSKKLLLSDSGFYLCAWRLGGADTQYFGPGTRLTVL.

V gene TRBV9 combines with J gene TRBJ2-3, with D perhaps assigned TRBD1 or TRBD2 (6 bases each). The V gene's germline CDR1 is SGDLS and CDR2 YYNGEE. Deletions cut 3 bases from V and 1 base from J, with 12 bases between. The CDR3 spans 15 residues. CDR3 DNA sequence: TGTGCCAGCAGCGAGGGTGGGGGGCGCACAGATACGCAGTATTTT. Amino acids: CASSEGGGRTDTQYF.

The chain couples TRBV6-5 to TRBJ2-5, with 11 bases matching TRBD2. The CDR3 has 14 residues. Per the germline V gene, CDR1 is MNHEY and CDR2 is SVGAGI. V trimming: 6 bases; J trimming: 1 base; junction bases outside the gene matches: 1. The CDR3, as DNA: TGTGCCAGCAGCCTAGCGGGGGGCCAAGAGACCCAGTACTTC. Translated: CASSLAGGQETQYF.

The CDR3 here is CASSLDKGTLTLNEQFF. CDR3 DNA: TGTGCCAGCAGCTTGGATAAAGGGACATTAACCCTCAATGAGCAGTTCTTC. The V and J genes are TRBV11-3 and TRBJ2-1; TRBD1 is a possible D gene (6 bases). This CDR3 contains 17 residues. Per the germline V gene, CDR1 is SGHNT and CDR2 is YENEEA. V lost 3 bases, J lost 6 bases, and 21 bases lay in between.

The V gene is TRBV5-5, the J gene TRBJ1-1; the match to TRBD1 covers 8 bases. The ends lost 1 base at V and 10 bases at J; junction bases unmatched: 3. The CDR3 has 12 residues. Per germline, CDR1 SGHKS and CDR2 YYEKEE (reference sequence). Here the CDR3 DNA reads TGTGCCAGCAGCTTGCAGGGGGCCGGAGCTTTCTTT. Protein product: CASSLQGAGAFF.

CDR3 bases: TGTGCCAGCTCACTCGGGACAGGGGCGAAGGGACTCCACTTT. It specifies CASSLGTGAKGLHF. The chain links TRBV18 to TRBJ1-6, with TRBD1 matching over 10 bases. Germline trimming cut 4 bases from V and 16 bases from J; bases unmatched to any gene: 10. The length of the CDR3 is 14 residues. Looked up from germline, CDR1 is KGHSH and CDR2 is LQKENI.

This rearrangement joins TRBV5-6 to TRBJ1-1; no definite D call. Looked up from germline, CDR1 is SGHDT and CDR2 is YYEEEE. V dropped 1 base and J dropped 1 base, with 5 bases sitting between them. The CDR3 is 13 residues long. The CDR3 sequence is CASSLMRNTEAFF. The CDR3 DNA sequence: TGTGCCAGCAGCTTGATGAGGAACACTGAAGCTTTCTTT.

The chain has TRBV10-2 and TRBJ2-7; D may be TRBD1 or TRBD2 (5 bases each). The V and J ends lost 5 bases and 3 bases respectively, with 17 bases between them. CDR3 size: 15 residues. Germline CDR1 and CDR2: WSHSY and SAAADI. The CDR3 region has the DNA TGCGCCAGCAGTACCACTGGGGGTACACGCTACGAGCAGTACGTC. This encodes CASSTTGGTRYEQYV.

This clone appeared once. The genes are TRBV6-2 or TRBV6-3 and TRBJ2-7, with D possibly being TRBD1 (6 bases). V was pared by 3 bases and J by 6 bases, with 12 bases between. Germline CDR1 is MNHEY and CDR2 is SVGEGT. The CDR3 runs to 13 residues. This CDR3 is CASSYTGIGEQYV. In DNA, the CDR3 is TGTGCCAGCAGTTATACAGGGATCGGCGAGCAGTACGTC.

This clone has just one count. The rearrangement links TRBV6-2 or TRBV6-3 to TRBJ1-1; possibly TRBD1 for D (5 bases). Germline values: CDR1 MNHEY, CDR2 SVGEGT. The V gene lost 6 bases and the J gene lost 0 bases, with 11 bases spanning the gap. There are 14 residues in the CDR3. The CDR3 sequence: CASSPGRMNTEAFF. DNA for the CDR3: TGTGCCAGCAGCCCGGGACGGATGAACACTGAAGCTTTCTTT.

The chain links TRBV7-2 to TRBJ1-4; TRBD1 matches at 8 bases. V trimming: 4 bases; J trimming: 5 bases; junction bases outside the gene matches: 3. Germline CDR1 reads SGHTA; CDR2 reads FQGNSA. This CDR3 comprises 14 residues. The DNA of the CDR3 is TGTGCCAGCAGCTCAGGGGGCGCGAATGAAAAACTGTTTTTT. It is translated as CASSSGGANEKLFF.

This clone has a single count. This rearrangement joins TRBV24-1 to TRBJ2-3; TRBD1 matches 8 bases. The CDR3 spans 15 residues. After removal of 4 bases from V and 6 bases from J, the junction contained 8 bases not matched to a gene. Germline V gene sequence: CDR1 KGHDR, CDR2 SFDVKD. CDR3 DNA: TGTGCCACCAGTGACCCCGGACAGGGTGACGATACGCAGTATTTT. Protein product: CATSDPGQGDDTQYF.

V is TRBV3-1 (or the pseudogene TRBV3-2) and J is TRBJ2-1; TRBD2 matches 12 bases. Trimming removed 0 bases from V and 10 bases from J; junction bases left unmatched: 7. Per the germline V gene, CDR1 is LGHDT and CDR2 is YNNKEL (reference sequence). The CDR3 contains 16 residues. CDR3 sequence (DNA): TGTGCCAGCAGCCAAGAATTCCTAGCGGGGGGGACAGAGCAGTTCTTC. Translating it yields CASSQEFLAGGTEQFF.

The chain combines TRBV5-1 with TRBJ2-3, with 12 bases matching TRBD2. Looked up from germline, CDR1 is SGHRS and CDR2 is YFSETQ. V shed 4 bases, J shed 6 bases, and the junction held 9 bases outside the gene matches. This CDR3 is 16 amino acids long. The CDR3 loop reads CASSLPSGGGQDTQYF. The CDR3 DNA reads TGCGCCAGCAGCCTCCCTAGCGGGGGGGGGCAGGATACGCAGTATTTT.

The chain links TRBV4-3 to TRBJ2-3, with no clear D. The CDR3 spans 14 residues. V was cut by 6 bases and J by 1 base, with 11 bases left in between. The germline V gene encodes CDR1 LGHNA and CDR2 YSLEER. As DNA, the CDR3 is TGCGCCAGCAGTCCGACCCAGGGCACAGATACGCAGTATTTT. Translated: CASSPTQGTDTQYF.

About this clone itself: The sample carries other DNA sequences with the same CDR3. The V gene is TRBV5-1, the J gene TRBJ1-3, with a tentative D call TRBD1 (5 bases). Germline V gene data show CDR1 as SGHRS and CDR2 as YFSETQ. The V end was cut by 5 bases, the J end by 0 bases, with 9 bases between. CDR3 size: 14 residues. The CDR3 DNA is TGCGCCAGCAGTTCTCAGGGCTCTGGAAACACCATATATTTT. It is translated as CASSSQGSGNTIYF.

The chain links TRBV21-1 to TRBJ2-3; TRBD2 is the table's D call and was not checked against the DNA. TRBV21-1 is termed a pseudogene. The CDR3 runs 17 residues. Here the CDR3 reads CASSKGFSCGLTDTQYF. DNA for the CDR3: TGTGCCAGCAGCAAAGGATTCTCCTGTGGACTCACAGATACGCAGTATTTT.

The chain is built from TRBV24-1 and TRBJ2-1; 8 bases are a match to TRBD1. Germline V CDR1 and CDR2: KGHDR, SFDVKD. J gave up 2 bases and V 4 bases, and 6 bases lay outside the gene matches. This CDR3 contains 16 residues. The CDR3 sequence is CATSDPTGVPYNEQFF. The DNA for the CDR3 is TGTGCCACCAGTGACCCGACAGGGGTCCCCTACAATGAGCAGTTCTTC.

CDR3 coding DNA: TGTGCCATCAGTGAGTCGGGTGGGGAGCAGTACGTC. Protein sequence: CAISESGGEQYV. The V and J genes are TRBV10-3 and TRBJ2-7; D gene uncertain. Germline loops: CDR1 ENHRY, CDR2 SYGVKD. Trimming stripped 0 bases from V and 7 bases from J, with 7 bases between. This CDR3 spans 12 amino acids.

The gene calls are TRBV5-5 and TRBJ2-2, with 15 nucleotides matching TRBD2. V shed 4 bases, J shed 7 bases, and the junction held 5 bases outside the gene matches. This CDR3 is built from 16 residues. Per the germline V gene, CDR1 is SGHKS and CDR2 is YYEKEE (reference sequence). CDR3 amino acids: CASSRTSGGAHGELFF. CDR3 coding DNA: TGTGCCAGCAGCCGGACTAGCGGGGGGGCCCACGGGGAGCTGTTTTTT.

The rearrangement joins TRBV29-1 to TRBJ1-1; perhaps TRBD1 as D (5 bases). The V gene lost 7 bases and the J gene lost 2 bases, with 11 bases spanning the gap. Germline CDR1 is SQVTM and CDR2 is ANQGSEA. This CDR3 has 12 residues. The CDR3 DNA follows: TGCAGCGGAGGGACGGTAAACACTGAAGCTTTCTTT. It codes for CSGGTVNTEAFF.

The CDR3 protein is CASSLGGNPSYNEQFF. The CDR3 nucleotides read TGTGCCAGCAGCTTAGGGGGAAATCCCTCCTACAATGAGCAGTTCTTC. V and J are TRBV7-2 and TRBJ2-1, with D hard to call. V lost 1 base and J 0 bases, leaving 10 bases between the germline ends. CDR1 SGHTA and CDR2 FQGNSA come from the germline V gene. This CDR3 has 16 residues.

The chain has TRBV24-1 and TRBJ1-4, with TRBD1 matching 9 bases. Germline loops: CDR1 KGHDR, CDR2 SFDVKD. The CDR3 consists of 16 residues. V trimming: 4 bases; J trimming: 5 bases; junction bases outside the gene matches: 7. CDR3 in DNA: TGTGCCACCAGTGAACCGACCGGGACAGGGAATGAAAAACTGTTTTTT. It codes for CATSEPTGTGNEKLFF.

The V and J genes are TRBV6-2 or TRBV6-3 and TRBJ1-5; D not resolved. The V gene's germline CDR1 is MNHEY and CDR2 SVGEGT. Trimming pared 4 bases from V and 4 bases from J, leaving 8 bases between. This CDR3 contains 13 residues. The CDR3 spells CASSSDLNQPQHF. The CDR3, as DNA: TGTGCCAGCAGTTCTGACCTTAATCAGCCCCAGCATTTT.

This sequence joins TRBV18 and TRBJ1-2; TRBD1 might be the D (5 bases). The V and J ends lost 0 bases and 8 bases respectively, with 13 bases between them. The CDR3 sequence is 14 residues long. Germline loops: CDR1 KGHSH, CDR2 LQKENI. The CDR3 loop is CASSPPEGFGGYTF. The CDR3 region has the DNA TGTGCCAGCTCACCACCGGAGGGGTTCGGGGGCTACACCTTC.

The chain is built from TRBV20-1 and TRBJ1-2; possibly TRBD1 for D (5 bases). V was shortened by 3 bases and J by 0 bases, with 17 bases between the two germline ends. There are 16 residues in the CDR3. The germline V gene has CDR1 DFQATT and CDR2 SNEGSKA (reference sequence). As DNA, the CDR3 is TGCAGTGCTAGTGAGGACACAAAATTAACTAACTATGGCTACACCTTC. Amino acids: CSASEDTKLTNYGYTF.

The chain uses TRBV10-3 and TRBJ2-4; no clear D gene. The germline V and J ends were trimmed by 3 bases and 2 bases, with 11 bases remaining between them. Germline V gene data show CDR1 as ENHRY and CDR2 as SYGVKD. This CDR3 region has 15 residues. As DNA, the CDR3 is TGTGCCATCAGTGAAGAAAGAAGTTCCAAAAACATTCAGTACTTC. Its protein product is CAISEERSSKNIQYF.